These T cell receptor beta chains were read from a single sample in a study of cytomegalovirus exposure and HLA in healthy donors. Assay used: immunoSEQ multiplex PCR; TCRdb lists only in-frame clones, some missing. The specimen's table records some 120,000 clones. Sequences were obtained from PBMCs. The receptors come from a man under 40 in good health and CMV-seronegative. The CDR3 runs from the conserved cysteine through the conserved F or W. A D gene is named only where the DNA matches it firmly.

j_gene,v_gene,d_gene,len,CDR3aa,CDR3nt
TRBJ2-2,TRBV4-1,-,16,CASSQGAVPGTGELFF,TGCGCCAGCAGCCAAGGAGCTGTACCGGGCACCGGGGAGCTGTTTTTT
TRBJ1-1,TRBV27,-,15,CASSSWGGGNTEAFF,TGTGCCAGCAGTTCTTGGGGGGGCGGGAACACTGAAGCTTTCTTT
TRBJ2-2,TRBV19,TRBD1,13,CASLTGPAGELFF,TGTGCCAGCCTGACAGGGCCCGCCGGGGAGCTGTTTTTT
TRBJ2-2,TRBV2,TRBD1,14,CATKGQGGTGELFF,TGTGCCACGAAGGGACAGGGAGGGACCGGGGAGCTGTTTTTT
TRBJ1-2,TRBV15,-,16,CATSRMGLGRDYGYTF,TGTGCCACCAGCAGGATGGGCTTGGGCAGGGACTATGGCTACACCTTC
TRBJ1-1,TRBV18,TRBD1,13,CASSPRDRERAFF,TGTGCCAGCTCACCCAGAGACAGGGAGCGGGCTTTCTTT
TRBJ2-1,TRBV2,-,13,CASSERGYNEQFF,TGTGCCAGCAGTGAACGAGGGTACAATGAGCAGTTCTTC
TRBJ2-7,TRBV27,-,14,CASSPGYGSYEQYF,TGTGCCAGCAGTCCGGGATATGGCTCCTACGAGCAGTACTTC
TRBJ2-2,TRBV19,TRBD1,16,CASSIFRDRGAGELFF,TGTGCCAGTAGTATATTCCGGGACAGAGGGGCCGGGGAGCTGTTTTTT
TRBJ1-4,TRBV9,-,16,CASSPSSRGGPEKLFF,TGTGCCAGCAGCCCGAGTTCTAGGGGGGGACCTGAAAAACTGTTTTTT
TRBJ2-3,TRBV12-5,-,11,CASALTDTQYF,TGTGCTAGTGCCTTAACAGATACGCAGTATTTT
TRBJ2-1,TRBV5-4,TRBD2,17,CASRSGTSGPSINEQFF,TGTGCCAGCAGGTCCGGGACTAGCGGGCCTTCGATTAATGAGCAGTTCTTC
TRBJ2-1,TRBV19,-,15,CASSILPAVYNEQFF,TGTGCCAGTAGTATCCTCCCCGCGGTTTACAATGAGCAGTTCTTC
TRBJ2-5,TRBV7-2,TRBD2,16,CASSLAGSGRFETQYF,TGTGCCAGCAGCTTAGCTGGTAGCGGGAGGTTTGAGACCCAGTACTTC